These 21 T cell receptor beta chains originate from one sample sequenced in a study of shared clonotypes between healthy human individuals. Cells designated naive CD8 were CD45RO-negative and were positively selected for CCR7, with terminally differentiated effector memory CD45RA+ cells excluded. Repertoires were generated with immunoSEQ multiplex PCR, while TCRdb's copy carries only in-frame clones and drops some. This table holds roughly 590,000 clones, about 95% found once. The sample comprised naive CD8+ T cells sorted from blood. These TCRs come from a woman aged 25 to 39 in good health.

V is TRBV27 and J is TRBJ2-7, with 8 bases aligning to TRBD2. The trim removed 6 bases at V and 0 bases at J, leaving 4 bases unmatched. This CDR3 region has 14 residues. Germline lookup yields CDR1 MNHEY and CDR2 SMNVEV (reference sequence). Here the CDR3 DNA reads TGTGCCAGCAGACTAGCGGCGAGCTCCTACGAGCAGTACTTC. Translating it yields CASRLAASSYEQYF.

J is TRBJ1-4 and V is TRBV28; D not certain. Germline V gives CDR1 MDHEN, CDR2 SYDVKM. V dropped 5 bases and J dropped 7 bases, with 14 bases sitting between them. This CDR3 has 14 amino acids. The CDR3 region is CASSGDIVSEKLFF. The CDR3 DNA is TGTGCCAGCAGTGGGGATATTGTGTCTGAAAAACTGTTTTTT.

This clone was picked up one time. The genes are TRBV6-1 and TRBJ1-1; D unresolved. With 7 bases removed from V and 0 bases from J, the gap between germline ends came to 6 bases. Germline-derived CDR1 and CDR2 are MNHNS and SASEGT. The length of the CDR3 is 12 residues. DNA of the CDR3: TGTGCCAGCATGCCGCTGAACACTGAAGCTTTCTTT. It is translated as CASMPLNTEAFF.

The rearrangement uses TRBV19 and TRBJ2-1; 12 nucleotides align to TRBD2. Germline CDR1 and CDR2: LNHDA and SQIVND (reference sequence). The CDR3 has 17 residues. V dropped 5 bases and J dropped 0; count of bases not matched to a gene: 5. The CDR3 coding sequence is TGTGCCAGTAGTGTCTCTAGCGGGAGGGACTCCTACAATGAGCAGTTCTTC. Translation gives CASSVSSGRDSYNEQFF.

This chain uses TRBV6-1 with TRBJ2-1, with 11 bases lining up with TRBD2. J gave up 6 bases and V 2 bases, and 6 bases lay outside the gene matches. Germline CDR1 and CDR2: MNHNS and SASEGT. This CDR3 is built from 16 residues. The CDR3 DNA reads TGTGCCAGCAGTGAATTAGCGGGAGGGGACGGCAATGAGCAGTTCTTC. Protein: CASSELAGGDGNEQFF.

This sequence joins TRBV27 and TRBJ2-7; D gene uncertain. Deletions cut 4 bases from V and 2 bases from J, with 6 bases between. CDR1 is MNHEY, CDR2 SMNVEV, per germline (reference sequence). The CDR3 length is 12 residues. The CDR3 region is CASSSDPYEQYF. Written as DNA, the CDR3 is TGTGCCAGCAGTTCCGACCCCTACGAGCAGTACTTC.

The chain employs TRBV6-1 and TRBJ2-1, with TRBD2 identical over 12 bases. With 2 bases clipped from V and 0 bases from J, the junction kept 5 bases outside the gene matches. The CDR3 totals 18 residues. Germline V gene sequence: CDR1 MNHNS, CDR2 SASEGT. Here the CDR3 reads CASSELAGGLFSYNEQFF. Written as DNA, the CDR3 is TGTGCCAGCAGTGAACTAGCGGGAGGGCTTTTCTCCTACAATGAGCAGTTCTTC.

The genes are TRBV19 and TRBJ2-2, with D possibly being TRBD1 (5 bases). The V and J ends lost 5 bases and 7 bases respectively, with 11 bases between them. Germline CDR1 reads LNHDA; CDR2 reads SQIVND (reference sequence). This CDR3 contains 13 residues. The CDR3 is CASSVSGFGELFF. The CDR3 DNA is TGTGCCAGTAGTGTTTCAGGGTTCGGGGAGCTGTTTTTT.

The chain uses TRBV14 and TRBJ1-1, with 7 bases matching TRBD1. Germline V gene lookup returns CDR1 SGHDN and CDR2 FVKESK. J lost 10 bases, V lost 0 bases, and 11 bases had no gene match. The CDR3 consists of 15 residues. CDR3 in DNA: TGTGCCAGCAGCCAAGACCAGGGGCAGGGGGTAGGAGCTTTCTTT. Protein product: CASSQDQGQGVGAFF.

The rearrangement links TRBV29-1 to TRBJ2-7; TRBD1 is a possible D gene (6 bases). Between the trimmed V and J ends, which lost 1 base and 3 bases, there was a span of 13 bases. This CDR3 contains 14 residues. CDR1 is SQVTM and CDR2 is ANQGSEA in the germline V gene. The CDR3 DNA sequence: TGCAGCGTTGAAGGTCAGGGACAATACTACGAGCAGTACTTC. This encodes CSVEGQGQYYEQYF.

The chain joins TRBV19 to TRBJ1-1; TRBD1 might be the D (5 bases). V was cut by 4 bases and J by 7 bases, with 13 bases left in between. The CDR3 is 13 amino acids. In germline, CDR1 is LNHDA, CDR2 SQIVND (reference sequence). In DNA form, the CDR3 reads TGTGCCAGTAGTAATGGGGGTAGGGGTGAAGCTTTCTTT. Translated: CASSNGGRGEAFF. Variable domain in full (rest from reference TRBV19 and TRBJ1-1): DGGITQSPKYLFRKEGQNVTLSCEQNLNHDAMYWYRQDPGQGLRLIYYSQIVNDFQKGDIAEGYSVSREKKESFPLTVTSAQKNPTAFYLCASSNGGRGEAFFGQGTRLTVV.

The chain joins TRBV10-3 to TRBJ2-7; 9 positions match TRBD1. Trimming removed 10 bases from V and 5 bases from J; junction bases left unmatched: 6. Germline CDR1 is ENHRY and CDR2 is SYGVKD. The CDR3 runs to 12 residues. This chain's CDR3 is CASRDREHEQYF. CDR3 nucleotides: TGTGCCAGCCGGGACAGGGAACACGAGCAGTACTTC.

The gene calls are TRBV7-8 and TRBJ1-2; 12 nucleotides line up with TRBD1. Germline CDR1 is SGHVS and CDR2 is FQNEAQ. CDR3 size: 15 residues. V was clipped by 0 bases and J by 6 bases; unmatched bases: 2. The CDR3 is CASSLAGTGGDGYTF. CDR3 sequence (DNA): TGTGCCAGCAGCTTAGCTGGGACAGGGGGCGATGGCTACACCTTC.

The CDR3 DNA reads as TGTGCCAGCAGGGCAGCGAACACCGGGGAGCTGTTTTTT. This encodes CASRAANTGELFF. V usage is TRBV6-1 and J usage is TRBJ2-2; D gene uncertain. The CDR3 covers 13 residues. Germline V lookup: CDR1 MNHNS, CDR2 SASEGT. V lost 6 bases and J lost 0, with 5 bases in between.

The chain carries TRBV28 and TRBJ2-3, with D possibly matching TRBD2 (5 bases). CDR3 length: 15 amino acids. From germline, CDR1 is MDHEN and CDR2 SYDVKM. Between the trimmed V and J ends, which lost 6 bases and 7 bases, there was a span of 20 bases. This CDR3 reads CASSPVGVTANTQYF. In DNA, the CDR3 is TGTGCCAGCAGCCCCGTCGGGGTGACGGCTAATACGCAGTATTTT.

This chain joins TRBV28 and TRBJ2-3; D is undetermined. Between the trimmed V and J ends, which lost 3 bases and 6 bases, there was a span of 7 bases. There are 12 residues in the CDR3. From germline, CDR1 is MDHEN and CDR2 SYDVKM. The CDR3 bases are TGTGCCAGCAGTTTCTCTTCGGATACGCAGTATTTT. Its protein is CASSFSSDTQYF.

This chain uses TRBV4-2 with TRBJ2-2, with no clear D. V was shortened by 0 bases and J by 6 bases, with 11 bases between the two germline ends. This CDR3 spans 15 amino acids. Per germline, CDR1 LGHNA and CDR2 YNFKEQ. The CDR3 bases are TGTGCCAGCAGCCAAGATTTCGGTATGCCCGGGGAGCTGTTTTTT. Translation: CASSQDFGMPGELFF.

The chain employs TRBV28 and TRBJ1-1; D remains unclear. Germline V gene lookup returns CDR1 MDHEN and CDR2 SYDVKM. Trimming cost V 2 bases and J 5 bases, with 9 bases left between them. This CDR3 has 13 residues. The CDR3 region has the DNA TGTGCCAGCAGTTTAATTGTGGGGACTGAAGCTTTCTTT. Protein: CASSLIVGTEAFF.

V is TRBV27 and J is TRBJ2-7; 11 nucleotides match TRBD1. CDR3 size: 14 residues. Germline CDR1 MNHEY, CDR2 SMNVEV (reference sequence). The V segment lost 8 bases and the J segment 5 bases; nucleotides outside the gene matches: 8. The CDR3 sequence is CASGYWDRGNEQYF. CDR3 sequence (DNA): TGTGCCAGCGGGTATTGGGACAGGGGGAACGAGCAGTACTTC.

The DNA of the CDR3 is TGTGCCAGCAGCCAAGGGGGTAGACGGACGGGGTTCTTC. Encoded protein: CASSQGGRRTGFF. The chain joins TRBV4-2 to TRBJ2-1; no clear D. Trimming took off 1 base at V and 15 bases at J, with 16 bases between the two ends. From germline, CDR1 is LGHNA and CDR2 YNFKEQ. This CDR3 has 13 amino acids.

This rearrangement joins TRBV6-1 to TRBJ1-5; 8 bases are a match to TRBD1. Germline trimming cut 0 bases from V and 5 bases from J; bases unmatched to any gene: 3. Germline V gene sequence: CDR1 MNHNS, CDR2 SASEGT. The CDR3 extends over 15 amino acids. CDR3 amino acids: CASSEAGRGHQPQHF. The CDR3 DNA sequence: TGTGCCAGCAGTGAAGCCGGCAGGGGGCATCAGCCCCAGCATTTT.